This T cell receptor beta chain was identified in a study of T cells in Graves' hyperthyroidism and ophthalmopathy. RNA transcripts were the template for amplifying TCR beta CDR3 regions. When the TCR CDR3 underwent first-round RT-PCR, the HTBI primer set was used. TCRdb ran MiXCR on the multiplex PCR reads and lists one entry per CDR3 protein. This sample yields 460,000 or so distinct CDR3 sequences, of which 13% to 15% are seen a single time; 17% belongs to the top ten. The ends were cut back, 5 bases at V and 3 bases at J, with 10 bases in the middle. This CDR3 has 13 residues. There are many counts of this clonotype.

The chain is built from TRBV12-3 or TRBV12-4 and TRBJ1-1, with a tentative D call TRBD1 (6 bases). Sequences were obtained from blood. This clonotype was obtained from a woman in her late teens or twenties with Graves' hyperthyroidism. The CDR3 sequence is CASSQTGYTEAFF. The CDR3, as DNA: TGTGCCAGCAGTCAAACAGGGTACACTGAAGCTTTCTTT.